The entry below gives a single TCR beta chain sequence along with its context. This sample was included in a study of blood T cell repertoires in COVID-19. Turning to the study itself: PBMCs, B-cell-depleted T cells, or T cells were the source of the cDNA or gDNA that made up the material.

After removal of 7 bases from V and 6 bases from J, the junction contained 6 bases not matched to a gene. This CDR3 spans 14 amino acids. Germline V gives CDR1 MNHEY, CDR2 SMNVEV (reference sequence). Followed over time, Seattle patients had been enrolled while infection was active. Per the authors' pipeline: Amplification from reference gene primers served as the basis for estimated nucleated cell counts. Using immunoSEQ multiplex PCR, the repertoire was profiled, and TCRdb retains in-frame clones only, with some absent. V, J and clone size reflect that table, while D and trimming were determined from the DNA. The table has roughly 200,000 clones, over 80% seen once.

The material sequenced was peripheral blood. The chain joins TRBV27 to TRBJ2-7; 13 bases map to TRBD2. The source is a woman between 35 and 50 years old with COVID-19, enrolled during active disease. This chain's CDR3 is CASMPLAGGPEQYF. DNA for the CDR3: TGTGCCAGCATGCCACTAGCGGGAGGGCCCGAGCAGTACTTC.